A selection of T cell receptor beta chains follows, all from one sample in a study of blood T cell repertoires in COVID-19. Method: immunoSEQ multiplex PCR; TCRdb's copy keeps in-frame clones and lacks some. The sample has about 300,000 clones, 75% to 90% seen once. The sample consisted of peripheral blood. Receptor source: a woman in her fifties or sixties with COVID-19, enrolled during active disease. Each CDR3 is given with its conserved first and last residue. Fields, in order: J gene, V gene, D gene, clone size, CDR3 DNA, CDR3 protein. A D gene is named only where the DNA matches it firmly. Expanded clones get a size class; other rows say once, few or many, or leave the size out.

TRBJ2-1 | TRBV2 | NA | NA | TGTGTTATAGCGGTTTACAATGAGCAGTTCTTC | CVIAVYNEQFF
TRBJ2-1 | TRBV27 | TRBD2 | NA | TGTGCCAGCAGTTTTTCGCCCAGGAGGATGCGGGAGGTTCGGGAGCAGTTCTTC | CASSFSPRRMREVREQFF
TRBJ2-7 | TRBV7-7 | NA | NA | TGTGCTAGCAGCTCCTCGTACAGTGGCGAGCAGTACTTC | CASSSSYSGEQYF
TRBJ1-1 | TRBV30 | TRBD1 | NA | TGTGCCTGGATTGAAGGCAGGGGGAGCACTGAAGCTTTCTTT | CAWIEGRGSTEAFF
TRBJ1-1 | TRBV29-1 | NA | NA | TGCAGCGTAACGGGGAACACTGAAGCTTTCTTT | CSVTGNTEAFF
TRBJ2-7 | TRBV5-1 | TRBD1 | once | TGCGCCAGCAGCTATCGACAGGGTTCCTACGAGCAGTACTTC | CASSYRQGSYEQYF
TRBJ2-2 | TRBV7-3 | NA | NA | TGTGCCAGCAGCTGGGGACAATGGCCAGGGGAGCTGTTTTTT | CASSWGQWPGELFF
TRBJ1-1 | TRBV7-3 | TRBD1 | NA | TGTGCCAGCAGCTTGAACCCAACCGGGACAGGAATGAACACTGAAGCTTTCTTT | CASSLNPTGTGMNTEAFF
TRBJ1-2 | TRBV19 | NA | NA | TGTGCCAGTCTCCACGGCAGGAGGCAAGGCTATGGCTACACCTTC | CASLHGRRQGYGYTF
TRBJ2-3 | TRBV28 | NA | NA | TGTGCCAGCAGTTTATGGGTCTGGCGGGATGGGACAGATACGCAGTATTTT | CASSLWVWRDGTDTQYF
TRBJ1-1 | TRBV5-5 | NA | NA | TGTGCCAGCAGCTTGGCCGGGATTGAAGCTTTCTTT | CASSLAGIEAFF
TRBJ2-7 | TRBV2 | TRBD2 | once | TGTGCCAGCAAGAGACTAGCGCGCTCCTACGAGCAGTACTTC | CASKRLARSYEQYF
TRBJ1-2 | TRBV29-1 | TRBD1 | NA | TGCAGCGTGGCCCGGGACAGGGGCAATTTCTATGGCTACACCTTC | CSVARDRGNFYGYTF
TRBJ2-5 | TRBV6-5 | TRBD2 | NA | TGTGCCAGCTTAGCGGGATTGGAGACCCAGTACTTC | CASLAGLETQYF
TRBJ2-3 | TRBV5-6 | TRBD2 | NA | TGTGCCAGCAGCTCCTTTACTAGCGTGAGCACAGATACGCAGTATTTT | CASSSFTSVSTDTQYF
TRBJ2-7 | TRBV9 | TRBD2 | NA | TGTGCCAGCAGCGTAGGGTGGGGACTAGCGGTGTACGAGCAGTACTTC | CASSVGWGLAVYEQYF
TRBJ2-3 | TRBV9 | TRBD2 | NA | TGTGCCAGCAGCGTAGAACCTAGCGGGAGTATCACAGATACGCAGTATTTT | CASSVEPSGSITDTQYF
TRBJ2-7 | TRBV27 | TRBD2 | few | TGTGCCAGCAGTTTCCGAGCGGGAGCCTACGAGCAGTACTTC | CASSFRAGAYEQYF
TRBJ1-1 | TRBV4-1 | NA | NA | TGCGCCAGCAGCCGAAGGGATGGGGCAGGGTTCGTGAGGACTGAAGCTTTCTTT | CASSRRDGAGFVRTEAFF
TRBJ2-3 | TRBV5-1 | TRBD2 | NA | TGCGCCAGCAGCTTGGGGCTAGCGGGAAGCACAGATACGCAGTATTTT | CASSLGLAGSTDTQYF
TRBJ2-7 | TRBV11-3 | TRBD2 | once | TGTGCCAGCAGCTACGGGACTAGTAGTTTCTACGAGCAGTACTTC | CASSYGTSSFYEQYF
TRBJ2-7 | TRBV2 | NA | once | TGTGCCAGCAGTGAGGCGGGGAGTGCTTTCTACGAGCAGTACTTC | CASSEAGSAFYEQYF
TRBJ1-1 | TRBV29-1 | NA | NA | TGCAGCGTAAACGACAGGACGGGAACTGAAGCTTTCTTT | CSVNDRTGTEAFF
TRBJ2-5 | TRBV11-2 | TRBD2 | NA | TGTGCCAGCAGCTTAGGCGGGAGGGTCCAAGAGACCCAGTACTTC | CASSLGGRVQETQYF
TRBJ2-1 | TRBV7-9 | TRBD2 | NA | TGTGCCAGCAGCTTGGGAAGCGGGAGCTACAATGAGCAGTTCTTC | CASSLGSGSYNEQFF
TRBJ2-3 | TRBV18 | NA | NA | TGTGCCAGCTCACCAGACGGGACTAGCACAGATACGCAGTATTTT | CASSPDGTSTDTQYF
TRBJ2-1 | TRBV3-1/TRBV3-2 | TRBD2 | NA | TGTGCCAGCAGCCAAGTAGCGGGAGGAGTGAATGAGCAGTTCTTC | CASSQVAGGVNEQFF
TRBJ2-7 | TRBV5-1 | TRBD2 | NA | TGCGCCAGCAGCTTGGCCGGGACTAGCGTCACCTACGAGCAGTACTTC | CASSLAGTSVTYEQYF
TRBJ2-3 | TRBV3-1/TRBV3-2 | NA | NA | TGTGCCAGCAGCTCCCCTGGCCTCCCCACGAGGGCAGATACGCAGTATTTT | CASSSPGLPTRADTQYF
TRBJ2-2 | TRBV5-1 | NA | NA | TGCGCCAGCAGCTTGGGACAGCAAAACACCGGGGAGCTGTTTTTT | CASSLGQQNTGELFF
TRBJ2-1 | TRBV19 | TRBD2 | few | TGTGCCAGTAGTATGCTAGCGGGAGCAATCCTTGAGCAGTTCTTC | CASSMLAGAILEQFF
TRBJ1-2 | TRBV7-2 | NA | NA | TGTGCCAGCAGCTTAGCAGGCATAGGGGCCCCCGACTATGGCTACACCTTC | CASSLAGIGAPDYGYTF
TRBJ2-2 | TRBV5-6 | TRBD1 | NA | TGTGCCAGCACCCGGGACAGCACCGGGGAGCTGTTTTTT | CASTRDSTGELFF
TRBJ2-7 | TRBV6-2/TRBV6-3 | TRBD2 | NA | TGTGCCAGCAGCCAGGGACTAGCGGGGCCGGTAGGCTACGAGCAGTACTTC | CASSQGLAGPVGYEQYF
TRBJ2-1 | TRBV30 | NA | NA | TGTGCCTGGAGCGCCCACAGGGAATTAAACAATGAGCAGTTCTTC | CAWSAHRELNNEQFF
TRBJ1-2 | TRBV5-1 | TRBD1 | NA | TGCGCCAGCAGCCCGAGGACAGGGGATCTTAGTGGCTACACCTTC | CASSPRTGDLSGYTF
TRBJ2-5 | TRBV18 | TRBD1 | NA | TGTGCCAGCTCACCTCCGGACAGGCAAGAGACCCAGTACTTC | CASSPPDRQETQYF
TRBJ2-2 | TRBV5-6 | TRBD2 | NA | TGTGCCAGCAGCTTGGCCGGGCTAGCGGGAGACACCGGGGAGCTGTTTTTT | CASSLAGLAGDTGELFF
TRBJ2-1 | TRBV19 | NA | NA | TGTGCCAGTAGTATAGATCAGGGTAATTCCTACAATGAGCAGTTCTTC | CASSIDQGNSYNEQFF
TRBJ1-6 | TRBV7-2 | NA | NA | TGTGCCAGCAGCTTAAGCCCCCTTACTCAGGGGTCCAATTCACCCCTCCACTTT | CASSLSPLTQGSNSPLHF
TRBJ2-7 | TRBV2 | TRBD2 | NA | TGTGCCAGCAGGCTGGAGCGGGAGGGCCGGCCCGAGCAGTACTTC | CASRLEREGRPEQYF
TRBJ2-3 | TRBV7-3 | NA | NA | TGTGCCAGCAGCCCATCCAGGGTTCGGACAGATACGCAGTATTTT | CASSPSRVRTDTQYF
TRBJ1-3 | TRBV19 | NA | NA | TGTGCCAGTGGCACGAACTCTGGAAACACCATATATTTT | CASGTNSGNTIYF
TRBJ1-3 | TRBV7-2 | TRBD1 | NA | TGTGCCAGCAGCACCCGACAGGGTGTAAACACCATATATTTT | CASSTRQGVNTIYF
TRBJ2-6 | TRBV27 | NA | NA | TGTGCCAGCAGTTTATTGGGCAGGTCCCCTGGGGCCAACGTCCTGACTTTC | CASSLLGRSPGANVLTF
TRBJ2-3 | TRBV3-1/TRBV3-2 | TRBD2 | NA | TGTGCCAGCAGCTGGGGACTAGCGGGAGCGGCAGATACGCAGTATTTT | CASSWGLAGAADTQYF
TRBJ2-1 | TRBV5-1 | TRBD1 | NA | TGCGCCAGCAGCTTGGGGGACAGTAACAATGAGCAGTTCTTC | CASSLGDSNNEQFF
TRBJ2-7 | TRBV7-6 | NA | NA | TGTGCCAGCAGCTTAGCGCCGGAGATAGGCGAGCAGTACTTC | CASSLAPEIGEQYF
TRBJ2-3 | TRBV3-1/TRBV3-2 | NA | NA | TGTGCCAGCAGCCATGACGGGCCAGGGGTCGATACGCAGTATTTT | CASSHDGPGVDTQYF